This T cell receptor beta chain was observed in a study of T cell responses to AZD1222 COVID-19 vaccine. Study results and limitations: Unmutated variant regions are reportedly the target of nearly half of TCRs that are spike-specific. Seropositive at baseline were only a handful of AZD1222 recipients.

Turning to this clone: Its antigen remains unknown.

The table came from immunoSEQ multiplex PCR; TCRdb's copy has only in-frame clones and leaves some out. The data show 150,000 or so clones, approximately 93% seen once. The germline CDR1 and CDR2 sequences are KGHDR and SFDVKD. V lost 9 bases and J lost 2; bases outside the gene matches: 4. CDR3 size: 13 residues. The genes are TRBV24-1 and TRBJ2-3; TRBD2 aligns across 7 bases. The sample consisted of peripheral blood, taken on day 0 of MenACWY control vaccination. This TCR came from an adult in good health. This CDR3 reads CATASGYTDTQYF. Written as DNA, the CDR3 is TGTGCCACCGCTAGCGGATACACAGATACGCAGTATTTT.